The 20 T cell receptor beta chains below come from one sample, sequenced in a study of blood T cell repertoires in COVID-19. Profiling relied on immunoSEQ multiplex PCR, and the TCRdb table lists in-frame clones only, not all of them. The repertoire holds some 93,000 clones, with 65% to 90% as singletons. Sequenced material: peripheral blood. The source is a man between 60 and 75 years old with acute or convalescent COVID-19.

The rearrangement joins TRBV5-6 to TRBJ1-5, with a weak D call TRBD1 (5 bases). V shed 4 bases and J shed 8 bases, with 25 bases lying between them. There are 17 residues in the CDR3. Looked up from germline, CDR1 is SGHDT and CDR2 is YYEEEE. CDR3: CASSPPTGGGRSKPQHF. The CDR3 DNA reads TGTGCCAGCAGCCCCCCCACGGGGGGAGGTAGGAGTAAGCCCCAGCATTTT.

This chain links TRBV5-1 with TRBJ1-5; TRBD1 is a possible D gene (5 bases). Per the germline V gene, CDR1 is SGHRS and CDR2 is YFSETQ. The CDR3 sequence is 15 residues long. With 4 bases removed from V and 2 bases from J, the gap between germline ends came to 13 bases. The CDR3, as DNA: TGCGCCAGCAGCCCAGGGAATATAGGCAATCAGCCCCAGCATTTT. The encoded protein is CASSPGNIGNQPQHF.

The CDR3 DNA follows: TGTGCCAGCAGCTTAGGGGGGGGCGGGCGCCCCACAGATACGCAGTATTTT. This gives the protein CASSLGGGGRPTDTQYF. The rearrangement uses TRBV7-6 and TRBJ2-3; possibly TRBD2 for D (7 bases). This CDR3 spans 17 amino acids. Germline loops: CDR1 SGHVS, CDR2 FNYEAQ. Deletions cut 1 base from V and 2 bases from J, with 16 bases between.

V usage is TRBV19 and J usage is TRBJ2-5; possible D gene TRBD2, 6 bases. V was trimmed by 5 bases and J by 6 bases, leaving 19 bases between them. Germline-derived CDR1 and CDR2 are LNHDA and SQIVND (reference sequence). The CDR3 covers 15 residues. The CDR3 nucleotides read TGTGCCAGTAGTCCACCGTTAGCGGACCGGAAGACCCAGTACTTC. This translates into CASSPPLADRKTQYF.

The genes are TRBV27 and TRBJ2-7, with D tentatively TRBD2 (6 bases). The ends were cut back, 8 bases at V and 1 base at J, with 15 bases in the middle. Germline V lookup: CDR1 MNHEY, CDR2 SMNVEV (reference sequence). CDR3 size: 14 residues. The CDR3 loop reads CASGSGGISYEQYF. The CDR3 DNA follows: TGTGCCAGCGGAAGTGGGGGGATATCCTACGAGCAGTACTTC.

The chain couples TRBV10-3 to TRBJ2-3; 16 bases fit TRBD2. The CDR3 sequence is 16 residues long. J lost 1 base, V lost 8 bases, and 3 bases had no gene match. Germline V gives CDR1 ENHRY, CDR2 SYGVKD. Written as DNA, the CDR3 is TGTGCCATCGGGACTAGCGGGAGGGCCGGCACAGATACGCAGTATTTT. This translates into CAIGTSGRAGTDTQYF.

The chain recombines TRBV19 with TRBJ2-3; 7 positions agree with TRBD2. CDR3 size: 14 residues. Losses at the gene ends were 7 bases for V and 4 bases for J; bases not matched to a gene: 8. CDR1 LNHDA and CDR2 SQIVND come from the germline V gene (reference sequence). The CDR3 is CASTRLALSDTQYF. Written as DNA, the CDR3 is TGTGCCAGTACCAGACTAGCCCTCTCAGATACGCAGTATTTT.

V usage is TRBV7-2 and J usage is TRBJ2-7; possible D gene TRBD2, 5 bases. V was cut by 6 bases and J by 2 bases, with 8 bases left in between. This CDR3 spans 12 amino acids. CDR1 is SGHTA and CDR2 is FQGNSA in the germline V gene. Written as DNA, the CDR3 is TGTGCCAGCAGGCCGGGGACCTACGAGCAGTACTTC. Amino acids: CASRPGTYEQYF.

The chain has TRBV5-5 and TRBJ2-3, with 8 nucleotides matching TRBD2. The V gene end was trimmed by 4 bases and the J gene end by 4 bases; junction bases not matched to a gene: 8. Germline V gene lookup returns CDR1 SGHKS and CDR2 YYEKEE (reference sequence). The CDR3 loop spans 15 amino acids. CDR3 residues: CASSRSTSAPDTQYF. DNA for the CDR3: TGTGCCAGCAGCCGTTCGACTAGCGCGCCAGATACGCAGTATTTT.

The chain has TRBV7-6 and TRBJ2-7; tentatively, D is TRBD1 (6 bases). The CDR3 is made up of 15 amino acids. CDR1 is SGHVS, CDR2 FNYEAQ, per germline. V was pared by 0 bases and J by 2 bases, with 11 bases between. The CDR3 sequence is CASSLAGHLTYEQYF. Here the CDR3 DNA reads TGTGCCAGCAGCTTAGCGGGACACCTAACCTACGAGCAGTACTTC.

This clone has just one count. The rearrangement uses TRBV5-8 and TRBJ2-1, with D maybe TRBD1 (5 bases). With 6 bases removed from V and 4 bases from J, the gap between germline ends came to 17 bases. The germline V gene encodes CDR1 SGHTS and CDR2 YDEGEE. This CDR3 region has 15 residues. This CDR3 reads CASTLDGPGYNEQFF. The CDR3 DNA is TGTGCCAGCACCCTGGACGGGCCAGGGTACAATGAGCAGTTCTTC.

V usage is TRBV6-5 and J usage is TRBJ1-1, with no clear D. Germline V lookup: CDR1 MNHEY, CDR2 SVGAGI. V lost 2 bases, J lost 4 bases, and 11 bases lay in between. The CDR3 consists of 14 residues. The CDR3 here is CASSYRRRSTEAFF. CDR3 in DNA: TGTGCCAGCAGTTACCGCCGTCGGAGCACTGAAGCTTTCTTT.

CDR3 loop: CASSEMLTGTTQFF. The CDR3 nucleotides are TGTGCCAGCAGTGAAATGCTGACAGGCACTACCCAGTTCTTC. This chain links TRBV6-1 with TRBJ2-1; tentatively, D is TRBD1 (6 bases). The length of the CDR3 is 14 residues. Germline-derived CDR1 and CDR2 are MNHNS and SASEGT. Between the trimmed V and J ends, which lost 2 bases and 13 bases, there was a span of 18 bases.

V is TRBV3-1 (or the pseudogene TRBV3-2) and J is TRBJ2-5; 7 bases are shared with TRBD1. This CDR3 is 15 amino acids long. The junction had 5 bases not matched to a gene; V was cut back by 3 bases and J by 1 base. Germline CDR1 LGHDT, CDR2 YNNKEL (reference sequence). In DNA, the CDR3 is TGTGCCAGCAGCCAGAAGGGACAGCTCCAAGAGACCCAGTACTTC. Its translation is CASSQKGQLQETQYF.

The gene calls are TRBV11-2 and TRBJ2-5, with D possibly matching TRBD2 (6 bases). Trimming shortened V by 5 bases and J by 2 bases, and 15 bases separated the two germline ends. The CDR3 length is 15 residues. Germline CDR1 and CDR2: SGHAT and FQNNGV. Written as DNA, the CDR3 is TGTGCCAGCAGCCTGGGGGACTTTTTTCAAGAGACCCAGTACTTC. This codes for CASSLGDFFQETQYF.

The chain is built from TRBV27 and TRBJ1-2, with a tentative D call TRBD1 (6 bases). Germline V gives CDR1 MNHEY, CDR2 SMNVEV (reference sequence). V lost 4 bases to trimming and J lost 5 bases, with 20 bases between them. This CDR3 region has 16 residues. CDR3 DNA: TGTGCCAGCAGTTCCAGGGGCAGGGCTGGCTCATATGGCTACACCTTC. Protein product: CASSSRGRAGSYGYTF.

This rearrangement joins TRBV5-8 to TRBJ2-2; TRBD1 matches 7 bases. The J segment lost 3 bases and the V segment lost 4 bases, leaving 6 bases of the junction unmatched. Germline assignment: CDR1 SGHTS and CDR2 YDEGEE. The length of the CDR3 is 15 residues. The chain's CDR3 is CASSPGTAHTGELFF. The CDR3 region has the DNA TGTGCCAGCAGCCCAGGGACAGCTCACACCGGGGAGCTGTTTTTT. Full variable domain (missing parts from reference TRBV5-8 and TRBJ2-2): EAGVTQSPTHLIKTRGQQATLRCSPISGHTSVYWYQQALGLGLQFLLWYDEGEERNRGNFPPRFSGRQFPNYSSELNVNALELEDSALYLCASSPGTAHTGELFFGEGSRLTVL.

The chain is built from TRBV6-4 and TRBJ2-1; TRBD2 matches 8 bases. The junction had 10 bases not matched to a gene; V was cut back by 3 bases and J by 9 bases. The CDR3 loop spans 15 amino acids. Germline-derived CDR1 and CDR2 are MRHNA and SNTAGT. CDR3 in amino acids: CASSDFPGLESEQFF. As DNA, the CDR3 is TGTGCCAGCAGTGATTTTCCGGGACTAGAGAGTGAGCAGTTCTTC.

This chain uses TRBV16 with TRBJ1-1; 7 bases match TRBD1. Unmatched junction bases numbered 8, after V lost 1 base and J lost 3 bases. This CDR3 region has 16 residues. Germline V CDR1 and CDR2: KGHSY, FQNENV. This CDR3 reads CASSQWSGGGYTEAFF. The CDR3 DNA sequence: TGTGCCAGCAGCCAATGGTCAGGGGGAGGATACACTGAAGCTTTCTTT.

The V and J genes are TRBV11-3 and TRBJ2-1; 7 positions agree with TRBD2. With V trimmed by 1 base and J by 9 bases, 9 bases remained unmatched. The CDR3 covers 15 residues. Germline CDR1 reads SGHNT; CDR2 reads YENEEA. CDR3 amino acids: CASSLGGSRLGEQFF. The CDR3 DNA sequence: TGTGCCAGCAGCTTAGGCGGGAGTCGTTTGGGTGAGCAGTTCTTC.